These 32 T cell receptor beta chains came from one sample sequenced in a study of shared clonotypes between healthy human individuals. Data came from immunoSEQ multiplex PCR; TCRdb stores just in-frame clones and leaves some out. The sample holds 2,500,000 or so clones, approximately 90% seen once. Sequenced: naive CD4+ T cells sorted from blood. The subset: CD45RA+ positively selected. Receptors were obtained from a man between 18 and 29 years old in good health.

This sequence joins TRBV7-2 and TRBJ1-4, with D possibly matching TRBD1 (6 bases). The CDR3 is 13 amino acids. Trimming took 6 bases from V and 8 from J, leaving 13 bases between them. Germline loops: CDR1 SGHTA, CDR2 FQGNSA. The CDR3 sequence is CASRSGGREKLFF. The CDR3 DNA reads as TGTGCCAGCAGGTCGGGGGGCCGGGAAAAACTGTTTTTT.

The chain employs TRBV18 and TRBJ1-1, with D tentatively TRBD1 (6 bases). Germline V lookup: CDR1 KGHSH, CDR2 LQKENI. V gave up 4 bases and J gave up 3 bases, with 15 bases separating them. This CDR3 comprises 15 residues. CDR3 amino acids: CASSLQFGGHTEAFF. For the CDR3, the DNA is TGTGCCAGCTCACTACAGTTCGGGGGCCACACTGAAGCTTTCTTT.

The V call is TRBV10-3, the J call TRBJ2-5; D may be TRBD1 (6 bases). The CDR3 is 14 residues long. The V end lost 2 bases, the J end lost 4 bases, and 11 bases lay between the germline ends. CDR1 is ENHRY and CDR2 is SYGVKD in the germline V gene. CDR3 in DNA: TGTGCCATCAGTGAGGGCAGGGGAGTAGAGACCCAGTACTTC. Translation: CAISEGRGVETQYF.

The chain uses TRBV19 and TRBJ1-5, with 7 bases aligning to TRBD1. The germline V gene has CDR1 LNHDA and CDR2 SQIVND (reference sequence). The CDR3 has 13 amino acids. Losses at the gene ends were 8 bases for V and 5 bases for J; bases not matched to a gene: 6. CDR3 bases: TGTGCCAGTCGGAGTACAGGGGATCAGCCCCAGCATTTT. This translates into CASRSTGDQPQHF.

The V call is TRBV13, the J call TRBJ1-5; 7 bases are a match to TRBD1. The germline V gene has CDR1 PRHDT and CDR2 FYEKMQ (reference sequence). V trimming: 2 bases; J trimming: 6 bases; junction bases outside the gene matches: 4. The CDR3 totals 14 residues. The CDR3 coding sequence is TGTGCCAGCAGCTTAAAGGGGGCAGGTCAGCCCCAGCATTTT. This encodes CASSLKGAGQPQHF. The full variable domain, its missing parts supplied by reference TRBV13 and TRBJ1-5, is AAGVIQSPRHLIKEKRETATLKCYPIPRHDTVYWYQQGPGQDPQFLISFYEKMQSDKGSIPDRFSAQQFSDYHSELNMSSLELGDSALYFCASSLKGAGQPQHFGDGTRLSIL.

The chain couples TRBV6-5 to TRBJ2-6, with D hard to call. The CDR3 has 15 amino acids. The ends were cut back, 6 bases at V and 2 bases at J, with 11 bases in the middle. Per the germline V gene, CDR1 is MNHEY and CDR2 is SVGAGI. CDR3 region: CASSRHSTGANVLTF. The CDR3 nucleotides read TGTGCCAGCAGCCGACACTCCACTGGGGCCAACGTCCTGACTTTC.

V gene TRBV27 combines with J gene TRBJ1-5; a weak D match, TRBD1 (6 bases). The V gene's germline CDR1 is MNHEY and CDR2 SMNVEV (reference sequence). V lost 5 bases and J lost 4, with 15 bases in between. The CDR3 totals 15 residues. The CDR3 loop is CASSQDSLGNQPQHF. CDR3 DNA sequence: TGTGCCAGCAGTCAGGACAGCCTGGGAAATCAGCCCCAGCATTTT.

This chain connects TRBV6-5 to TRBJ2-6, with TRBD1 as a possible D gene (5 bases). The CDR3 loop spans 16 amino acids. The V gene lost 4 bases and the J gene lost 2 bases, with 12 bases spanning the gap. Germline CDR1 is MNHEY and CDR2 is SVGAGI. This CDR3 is CASSSGILAGANVLTF. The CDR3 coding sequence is TGTGCCAGCAGTTCAGGGATTCTCGCTGGGGCCAACGTCCTGACTTTC.

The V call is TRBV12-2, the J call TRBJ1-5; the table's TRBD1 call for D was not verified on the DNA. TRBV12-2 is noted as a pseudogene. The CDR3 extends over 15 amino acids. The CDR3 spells CASRRYDRDLEAQHF. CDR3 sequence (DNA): TGTGCAAGTCGCCGTTATGACAGGGACCTCGAAGCCCAGCATTTT.

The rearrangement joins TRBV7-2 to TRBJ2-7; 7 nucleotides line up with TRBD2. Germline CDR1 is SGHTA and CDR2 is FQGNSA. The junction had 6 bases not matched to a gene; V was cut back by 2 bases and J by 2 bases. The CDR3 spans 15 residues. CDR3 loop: CASSLLGRDAYEQYF. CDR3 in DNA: TGTGCCAGCAGCTTACTTGGGAGGGATGCCTACGAGCAGTACTTC.

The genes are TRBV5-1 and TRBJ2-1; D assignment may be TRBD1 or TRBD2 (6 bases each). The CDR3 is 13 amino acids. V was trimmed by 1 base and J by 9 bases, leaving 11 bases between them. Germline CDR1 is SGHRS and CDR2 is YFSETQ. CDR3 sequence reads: CASSLSKGGEQFF. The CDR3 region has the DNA TGCGCCAGCAGCTTGTCCAAGGGGGGTGAGCAGTTCTTC. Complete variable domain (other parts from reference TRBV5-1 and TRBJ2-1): KAGVTQTPRYLIKTRGQQVTLSCSPISGHRSVSWYQQTPGQGLQFLFEYFSETQRNKGNFPGRFSGRQFSNSRSEMNVSTLELGDSALYLCASSLSKGGEQFFGPGTRLTVL.

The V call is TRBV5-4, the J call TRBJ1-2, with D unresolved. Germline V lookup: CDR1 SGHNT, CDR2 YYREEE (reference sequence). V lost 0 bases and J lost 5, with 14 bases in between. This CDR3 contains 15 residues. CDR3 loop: CASSLEGGKRYGYTF. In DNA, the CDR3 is TGTGCCAGCAGCTTGGAAGGAGGAAAAAGATATGGCTACACCTTC.

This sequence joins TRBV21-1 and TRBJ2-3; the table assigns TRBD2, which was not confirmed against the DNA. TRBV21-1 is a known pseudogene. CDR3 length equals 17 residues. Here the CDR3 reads CASSKVLDGGTTDTQYF. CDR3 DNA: TGTGCCAGCAGCAAAGTTCTGGACGGAGGAACCACAGATACGCAGTATTTT.

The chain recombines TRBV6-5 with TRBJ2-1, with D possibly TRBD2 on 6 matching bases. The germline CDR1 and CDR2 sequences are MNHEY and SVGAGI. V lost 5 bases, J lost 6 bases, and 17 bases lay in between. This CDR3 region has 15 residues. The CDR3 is CASSPTSLVVNEQFF. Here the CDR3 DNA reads TGTGCCAGCAGTCCAACTAGCCTAGTGGTCAATGAGCAGTTCTTC.

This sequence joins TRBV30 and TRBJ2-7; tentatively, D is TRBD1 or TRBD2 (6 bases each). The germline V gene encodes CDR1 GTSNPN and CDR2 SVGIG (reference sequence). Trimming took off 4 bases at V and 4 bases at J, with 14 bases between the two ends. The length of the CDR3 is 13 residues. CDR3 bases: TGTGCCTGGAATGAGGGGGGCGAATACGAGCAGTACTTC. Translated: CAWNEGGEYEQYF. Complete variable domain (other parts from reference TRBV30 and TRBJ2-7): SQTIHQWPATLVQPVGSPLSLECTVEGTSNPNLYWYRQAAGRGLQLLFYSVGIGQISSEVPQNLSASRPQDRQFILSSKKLLLSDSGFYLCAWNEGGEYEQYFGPGTRLTVT.

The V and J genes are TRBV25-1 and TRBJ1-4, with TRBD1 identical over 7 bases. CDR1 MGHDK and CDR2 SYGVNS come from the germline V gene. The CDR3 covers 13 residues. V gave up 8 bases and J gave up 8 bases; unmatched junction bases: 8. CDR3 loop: CASQSQGREKLFF. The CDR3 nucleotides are TGTGCCAGCCAGTCACAGGGGAGGGAAAAACTGTTTTTT.

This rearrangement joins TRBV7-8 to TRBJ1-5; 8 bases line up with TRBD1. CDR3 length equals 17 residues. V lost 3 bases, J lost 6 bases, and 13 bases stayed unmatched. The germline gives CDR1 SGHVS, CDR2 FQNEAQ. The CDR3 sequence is CASSLYSAGQGGQPQHF. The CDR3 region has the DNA TGTGCCAGCAGCTTGTACAGCGCCGGACAGGGAGGTCAGCCCCAGCATTTT.

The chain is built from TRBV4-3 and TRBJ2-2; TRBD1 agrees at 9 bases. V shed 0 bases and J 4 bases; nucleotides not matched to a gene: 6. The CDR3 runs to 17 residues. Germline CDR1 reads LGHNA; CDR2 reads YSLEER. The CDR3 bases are TGCGCCAGCAGCCAAGAAGGGACAGGGTGGGGCACCGGGGAGCTGTTTTTT. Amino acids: CASSQEGTGWGTGELFF.

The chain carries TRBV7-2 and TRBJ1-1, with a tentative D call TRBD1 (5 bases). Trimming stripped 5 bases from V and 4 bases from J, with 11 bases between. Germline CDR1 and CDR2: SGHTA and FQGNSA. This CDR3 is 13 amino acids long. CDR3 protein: CASSRDGGTEAFF. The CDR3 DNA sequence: TGTGCCAGCAGCCGAGACGGGGGCACTGAAGCTTTCTTT.

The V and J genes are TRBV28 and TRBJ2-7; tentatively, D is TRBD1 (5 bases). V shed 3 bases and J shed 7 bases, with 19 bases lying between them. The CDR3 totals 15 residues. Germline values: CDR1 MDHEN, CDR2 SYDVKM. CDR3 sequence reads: CASSLTQGRGREQYF. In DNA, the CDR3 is TGTGCCAGCAGTTTGACCCAGGGTAGGGGTAGAGAGCAGTACTTC.

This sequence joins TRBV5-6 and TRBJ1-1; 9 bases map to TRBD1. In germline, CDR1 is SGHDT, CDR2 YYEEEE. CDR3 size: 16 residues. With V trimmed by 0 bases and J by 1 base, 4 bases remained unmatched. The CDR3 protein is CASSLAGGQGNTEAFF. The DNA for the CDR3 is TGTGCCAGCAGCTTGGCCGGGGGACAGGGGAACACTGAAGCTTTCTTT.

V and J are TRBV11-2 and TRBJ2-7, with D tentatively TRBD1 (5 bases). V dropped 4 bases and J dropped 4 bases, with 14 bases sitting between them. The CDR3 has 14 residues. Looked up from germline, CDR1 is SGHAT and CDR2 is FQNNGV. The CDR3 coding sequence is TGTGCCAGCAGCTCCATTGGCAGGGTATACGAGCAGTACTTC. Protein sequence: CASSSIGRVYEQYF.

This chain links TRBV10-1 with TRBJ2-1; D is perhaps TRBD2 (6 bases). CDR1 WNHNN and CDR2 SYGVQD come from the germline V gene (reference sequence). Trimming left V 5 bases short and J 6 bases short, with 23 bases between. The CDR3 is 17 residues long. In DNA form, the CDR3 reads TGCGCCAGCAGTCACGACGGGAGATCGGGATCGGGCAATGAGCAGTTCTTC. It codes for CASSHDGRSGSGNEQFF.

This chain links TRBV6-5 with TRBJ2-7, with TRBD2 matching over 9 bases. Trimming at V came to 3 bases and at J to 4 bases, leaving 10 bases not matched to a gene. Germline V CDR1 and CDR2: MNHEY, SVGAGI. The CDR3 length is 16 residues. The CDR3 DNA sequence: TGTGCCAGCAGTTATCGTGGGTTAGCGGGAGCTTACGAGCAGTACTTC. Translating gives CASSYRGLAGAYEQYF.

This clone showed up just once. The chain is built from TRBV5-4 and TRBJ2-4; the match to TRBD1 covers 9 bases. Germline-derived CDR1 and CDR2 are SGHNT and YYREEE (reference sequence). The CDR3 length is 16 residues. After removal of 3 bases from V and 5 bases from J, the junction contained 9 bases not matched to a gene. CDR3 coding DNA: TGTGCCAGCAGCTCGCCGGGACAGGGAGGCCAAAACATTCAGTACTTC. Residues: CASSSPGQGGQNIQYF.

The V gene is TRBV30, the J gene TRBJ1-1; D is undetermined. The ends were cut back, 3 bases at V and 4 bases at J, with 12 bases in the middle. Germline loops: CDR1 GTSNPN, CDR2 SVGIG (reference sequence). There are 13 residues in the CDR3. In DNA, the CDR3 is TGTGCCTGGAGCCCCCGGATCTCCACTGAAGCTTTCTTT. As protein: CAWSPRISTEAFF. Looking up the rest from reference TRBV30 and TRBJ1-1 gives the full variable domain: SQTIHQWPATLVQPVGSPLSLECTVEGTSNPNLYWYRQAAGRGLQLLFYSVGIGQISSEVPQNLSASRPQDRQFILSSKKLLLSDSGFYLCAWSPRISTEAFFGQGTRLTVV.

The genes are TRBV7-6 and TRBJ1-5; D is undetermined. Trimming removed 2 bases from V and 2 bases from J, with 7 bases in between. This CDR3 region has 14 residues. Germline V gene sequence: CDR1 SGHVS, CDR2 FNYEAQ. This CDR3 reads CASSLSAGNQPQHF. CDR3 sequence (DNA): TGTGCCAGCAGCTTATCGGCTGGCAATCAGCCCCAGCATTTT.

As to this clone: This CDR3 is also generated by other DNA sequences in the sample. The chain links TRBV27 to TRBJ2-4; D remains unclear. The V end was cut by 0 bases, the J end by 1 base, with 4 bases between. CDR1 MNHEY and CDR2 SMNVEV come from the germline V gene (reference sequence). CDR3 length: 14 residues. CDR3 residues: CASSLSGAKNIQYF. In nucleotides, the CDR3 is TGTGCCAGCAGTTTATCAGGGGCCAAAAACATTCAGTACTTC.

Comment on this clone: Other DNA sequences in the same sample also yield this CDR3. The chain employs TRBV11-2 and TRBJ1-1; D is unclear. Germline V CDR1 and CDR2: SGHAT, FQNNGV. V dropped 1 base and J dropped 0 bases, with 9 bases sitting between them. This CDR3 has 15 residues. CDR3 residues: CASSLGQVMNTEAFF. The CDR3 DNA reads TGTGCCAGCAGCTTAGGGCAGGTCATGAACACTGAAGCTTTCTTT.

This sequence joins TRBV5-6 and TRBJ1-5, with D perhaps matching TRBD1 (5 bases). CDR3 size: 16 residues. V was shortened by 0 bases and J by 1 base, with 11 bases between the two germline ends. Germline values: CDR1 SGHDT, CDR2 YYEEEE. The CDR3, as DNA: TGTGCCAGCAGCTTGGCGGGGGAGGTCAGCAATCAGCCCCAGCATTTT. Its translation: CASSLAGEVSNQPQHF. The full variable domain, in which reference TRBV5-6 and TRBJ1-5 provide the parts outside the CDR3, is DAGVTQSPTHLIKTRGQQVTLRCSPKSGHDTVSWYQQALGQGPQFIFQYYEEEERQRGNFPDRFSGHQFPNYSSELNVNALLLGDSALYLCASSLAGEVSNQPQHFGDGTRLSIL.

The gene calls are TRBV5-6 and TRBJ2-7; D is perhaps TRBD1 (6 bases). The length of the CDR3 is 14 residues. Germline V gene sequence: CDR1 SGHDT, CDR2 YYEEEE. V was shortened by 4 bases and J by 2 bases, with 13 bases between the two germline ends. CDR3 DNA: TGTGCCAGCAGCCCCGGGACAACAACCTACGAGCAGTACTTC. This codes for CASSPGTTTYEQYF.

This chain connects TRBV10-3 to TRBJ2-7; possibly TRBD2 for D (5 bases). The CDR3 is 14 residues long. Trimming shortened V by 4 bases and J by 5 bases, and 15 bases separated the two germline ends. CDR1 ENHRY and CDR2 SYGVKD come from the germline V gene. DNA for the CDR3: TGTGCCATCAGTGCTGGTCTAGCCTCGGACGAGCAGTACTTC. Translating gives CAISAGLASDEQYF.